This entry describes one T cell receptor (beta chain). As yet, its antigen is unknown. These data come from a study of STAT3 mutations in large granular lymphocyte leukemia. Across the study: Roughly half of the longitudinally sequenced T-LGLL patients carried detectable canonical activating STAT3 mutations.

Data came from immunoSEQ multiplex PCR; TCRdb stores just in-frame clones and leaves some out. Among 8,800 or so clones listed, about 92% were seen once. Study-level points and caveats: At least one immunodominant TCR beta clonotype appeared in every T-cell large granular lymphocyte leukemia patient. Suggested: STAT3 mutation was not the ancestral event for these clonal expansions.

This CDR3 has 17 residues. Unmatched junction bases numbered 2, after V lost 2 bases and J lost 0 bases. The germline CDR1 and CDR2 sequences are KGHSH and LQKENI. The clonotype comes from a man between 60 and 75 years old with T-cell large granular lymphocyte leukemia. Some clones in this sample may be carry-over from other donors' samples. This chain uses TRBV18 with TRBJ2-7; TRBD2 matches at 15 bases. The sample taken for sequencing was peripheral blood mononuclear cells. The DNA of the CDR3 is TGTGCCAGCTCACCAGGGACTAGCGGGAGGAGCTCCTACGAGCAGTACTTC. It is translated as CASSPGTSGRSSYEQYF.